This T cell receptor beta chain was found in a study of T cells after posttransplantation cyclophosphamide. Broader study findings: Later post-transplant blood repertoires were often dominated by donor CD8+ memory clones. After PTCy, TRB diversity resembled that of CNI/methotrexate controls. TRB overlap between skin or GI tissue T cells and blood was limited.

The CDR3 is made up of 14 amino acids. Trimming cost V 5 bases and J 4 bases, with 12 bases left between them. Assay: immunoSEQ multiplex PCR; the TCRdb copy retains only in-frame clones and omits some. Sampling found around 3,400 clones, none seen once. Treatment was busulfan-fludarabine conditioning, a marrow graft, and cyclophosphamide on days +3 and +4. This clone was picked up many times. Its cognate antigen is unknown. The chain links TRBV12-3 or TRBV12-4 to TRBJ1-3, with TRBD1 as a possible D gene (5 bases). The specimen comprised PBMCs, sampled after allogeneic stem cell transplant with posttransplant cyclophosphamide. The clonotype comes from a male patient aged 25-45 years who received an allogeneic stem cell transplant from a related donor, was CMV-positive, and had acute GVHD only. Some of these T cells may belong to the graft donor. CDR3 sequence (DNA): TGTGCCAGCAGTCGATCGACAGCAGGAAACACCATATATTTT. Protein sequence: CASSRSTAGNTIYF.